What follows are 17 T cell receptor beta chains derived from one specimen sequenced in a study of T cells in Graves' hyperthyroidism and ophthalmopathy. The source material, RNA transcripts, was used to amplify TCR beta CDR3 regions. An initial round of RT-PCR targeting the TCR CDR3 relied on the HTBI primer set. TCRdb itself ran the multiplex PCR reads through MiXCR, one entry per CDR3 protein. The sample carries about 570,000 distinct CDR3 sequences, about 45% recorded once. The sequenced material came from peripheral blood or thyroid tissue (not recorded which). Source of these receptors: an adult woman with Graves' disease, either hyperthyroidism or ophthalmopathy (not recorded which).

This clonotype was recorded at least ten times. This chain uses TRBV19 with TRBJ1-5; D remains ambiguous. Germline V gene sequence: CDR1 LNHDA, CDR2 SQIVND (reference sequence). V gave up 6 bases and J gave up 5 bases, with 11 bases separating them. The CDR3 covers 13 residues. CDR3 residues: CASSPGSYQPQHF. For the CDR3, the DNA is TGTGCCAGTAGCCCCGGCAGTTATCAGCCCCAGCATTTT.

V usage is TRBV5-1 and J usage is TRBJ1-2, with D maybe TRBD1 (6 bases). The length of the CDR3 is 13 residues. Germline CDR1 SGHRS, CDR2 YFSETQ. Trimming cost V 0 bases and J 7 bases, with 10 bases left between them. In nucleotides, the CDR3 is TGCGCCAGCAGCTTGGATGAGGGGGTTGGCTACACCTTC. Its protein product is CASSLDEGVGYTF. The full variable domain, rest sourced from reference TRBV5-1 and TRBJ1-2, is KAGVTQTPRYLIKTRGQQVTLSCSPISGHRSVSWYQQTPGQGLQFLFEYFSETQRNKGNFPGRFSGRQFSNSRSEMNVSTLELGDSALYLCASSLDEGVGYTFGSGTRLTVV.

This clonotype was found many times. J is TRBJ1-2 and V is TRBV2; maybe TRBD1 (5 bases). V dropped 3 bases and J dropped 3 bases, with 11 bases sitting between them. The CDR3 is made up of 14 amino acids. Germline V lookup: CDR1 SNHLY, CDR2 FYNNEI. The CDR3 DNA follows: TGTGCCAGCAGTGACGCCGGGACTCACTATGGCTACACCTTC. This codes for CASSDAGTHYGYTF.

This clonotype was seen repeatedly, ten times or more. The chain links TRBV10-3 to TRBJ1-5; possibly TRBD1 for D (6 bases). The CDR3 has 16 amino acids. V was cut by 0 bases and J by 0 bases, with 9 bases left in between. Germline CDR1 and CDR2: ENHRY and SYGVKD. CDR3 coding DNA: TGTGCCATCAGTGAGTCGCAGGGGCATAGCAATCAGCCCCAGCATTTT. Encoded protein: CAISESQGHSNQPQHF.

This clonotype was counted only a few times. This chain uses TRBV10-3 with TRBJ2-5; TRBD2 is a possible D gene (6 bases). V was cut by 1 base and J by 5 bases, with 17 bases left in between. CDR1 and CDR2 from the germline V gene are ENHRY and SYGVKD. The CDR3 is 16 amino acids. This CDR3 reads CAISEFTEGMMETQYF. The CDR3 bases are TGTGCCATCAGTGAGTTTACGGAGGGGATGATGGAGACCCAGTACTTC.

The V call is TRBV29-1, the J call TRBJ1-2; TRBD1 agrees at 7 bases. Unmatched junction bases numbered 9, after V lost 1 base and J lost 7 bases. Germline CDR1 and CDR2: SQVTM and ANQGSEA. This CDR3 contains 14 residues. CDR3 sequence (DNA): TGCAGCGTTGAAGGGGGGGAGGGGGCGGGTGGCTACACCTTC. Protein product: CSVEGGEGAGGYTF.

The chain has TRBV7-3 and TRBJ2-7; D tentatively fits TRBD1 or TRBD2 (6 bases each). CDR3 length: 15 amino acids. V lost 0 bases, J lost 5 bases, and 14 bases lay in between. CDR1 is SGHTA and CDR2 is FQGTGA in the germline V gene. The CDR3 DNA follows: TGTGCCAGCAGCTTAACGGGGGGCTCCAGCAACGAGCAGTACTTC. Its protein product is CASSLTGGSSNEQYF.

This chain links TRBV7-2 with TRBJ2-5; D assignment may be TRBD1 or TRBD2 (5 bases each). The V gene's germline CDR1 is SGHTA and CDR2 FQGNSA. Trimming stripped 3 bases from V and 4 bases from J, with 18 bases between. CDR3 length: 16 amino acids. The CDR3: CASSLGRFYGGETQYF. In DNA form, the CDR3 reads TGTGCCAGCAGCTTGGGCCGGTTCTATGGGGGAGAGACCCAGTACTTC. The complete variable domain, with remaining parts taken from reference TRBV7-2 and TRBJ2-5, reads GAGVSQSPSNKVTEKGKDVELRCDPISGHTALYWYRQSLGQGLEFLIYFQGNSAPDKSGLPSDRFSAERTGGSVSTLTIQRTQQEDSAVYLCASSLGRFYGGETQYFGPGTRLLVL.

This clonotype came up many times. The chain employs TRBV25-1 and TRBJ2-7, with TRBD1 matching 8 bases. CDR1 and CDR2 (germline): MGHDK, SYGVNS. The ends lost 3 bases at V and 7 bases at J; junction bases unmatched: 8. CDR3 length: 14 residues. The CDR3 is CASSERGQVREQYF. The CDR3 DNA reads as TGTGCCAGCAGTGAGAGGGGACAGGTTCGGGAGCAGTACTTC.

The chain couples TRBV20-1 to TRBJ1-5; D may be TRBD1 (5 bases). The CDR3 is 15 amino acids. Trimming left V 6 bases short and J 14 bases short, with 29 bases between. The germline V gene encodes CDR1 DFQATT and CDR2 SNEGSKA (reference sequence). CDR3 bases: TGCAGTGCACCGAACGTCGGGACTAGCGGCGCCTACGAGCATTTT. It translates to CSAPNVGTSGAYEHF.

In the case of this clonotype: Germline and junction disagree at one end, which may indicate a read error. This chain connects TRBV11-2 to TRBJ2-3, with 9 nucleotides matching TRBD2. The CDR3 spans 17 residues. Germline CDR1 SGHAT, CDR2 FQNNGV. Here the CDR3 DNA reads TGCGCCAGCAGCTGGGGGACTAGCCCCGGAGTTGCAGATACGCAGTATTTT. This codes for CASSWGTSPGVADTQYF.

This clonotype has only a few counts. The chain joins TRBV10-3 to TRBJ1-2, with D unresolved. The CDR3 has 10 amino acids. V was trimmed by 10 bases and J by 4 bases, leaving 7 bases between them. Per germline, CDR1 ENHRY and CDR2 SYGVKD. The CDR3 nucleotides are TGTGCCAACTGGGCCTATGGCTACACCTTC. As protein: CANWAYGYTF.

The J gene is TRBJ1-1, the V gene TRBV29-1, with D perhaps TRBD1 (5 bases). CDR1 is SQVTM and CDR2 is ANQGSEA in the germline V gene. V lost 8 bases and J 3 bases, leaving 16 bases between the germline ends. The CDR3 extends over 13 amino acids. CDR3 sequence reads: CSLVGAVHTEAFF. The DNA of the CDR3 is TGCAGCTTAGTTGGGGCGGTCCACACTGAAGCTTTCTTT.

As concerns this clonotype: This may be a read error: a much more frequent sequence differs by one nucleotide. The conserved final phenylalanine or tryptophan is absent from the CDR3, which likely points to a read error. The chain couples TRBV4-1 to TRBJ1-1; tentative D call: TRBD1 (6 bases). CDR3 size: 17 residues. Germline V gene data show CDR1 as MGHRA and CDR2 as YSYEKL. Between the trimmed V and J ends, which lost 1 base and 1 base, there was a span of 16 bases. CDR3 sequence reads: CASSQGVFDRKNTEAFS. CDR3 DNA: TGCGCCAGCAGCCAAGGGGTATTTGACAGGAAGAACACTGAAGCTTTCTCT.

The chain carries TRBV9 and TRBJ1-2; a weak D match, TRBD1 (6 bases). The CDR3 is 16 amino acids. Trimming stripped 3 bases from V and 4 bases from J, with 19 bases between. CDR1 and CDR2 from the germline V gene are SGDLS and YYNGEE. The CDR3 coding sequence is TGTGCCAGCAGCGGATCCCGGGACACTAGGTTCTATGGCTACACCTTC. Encoded protein: CASSGSRDTRFYGYTF.

Turning to this clonotype: A much larger clone lies a single base off, so this may be a read error. The chain recombines TRBV6-1 with TRBJ1-5, with D unresolved. The CDR3 contains 12 residues. Germline CDR1 MNHNS, CDR2 SASEGT. The CDR3 reads CASSEALQPHHF. The CDR3 DNA sequence: TGTGCCAGCAGTGAAGCGCTTCAGCCCCATCATTTT.

The chain couples TRBV29-1 to TRBJ1-2, with D possibly being TRBD1 (5 bases). V was clipped by 6 bases and J by 3 bases, with 20 bases between them. Germline values: CDR1 SQVTM, CDR2 ANQGSEA. The CDR3 covers 15 residues. DNA for the CDR3: TGCAGCGTACCTGACGGGGGGGTTGGGGACTATGGCTACACCTTC. It encodes CSVPDGGVGDYGYTF.